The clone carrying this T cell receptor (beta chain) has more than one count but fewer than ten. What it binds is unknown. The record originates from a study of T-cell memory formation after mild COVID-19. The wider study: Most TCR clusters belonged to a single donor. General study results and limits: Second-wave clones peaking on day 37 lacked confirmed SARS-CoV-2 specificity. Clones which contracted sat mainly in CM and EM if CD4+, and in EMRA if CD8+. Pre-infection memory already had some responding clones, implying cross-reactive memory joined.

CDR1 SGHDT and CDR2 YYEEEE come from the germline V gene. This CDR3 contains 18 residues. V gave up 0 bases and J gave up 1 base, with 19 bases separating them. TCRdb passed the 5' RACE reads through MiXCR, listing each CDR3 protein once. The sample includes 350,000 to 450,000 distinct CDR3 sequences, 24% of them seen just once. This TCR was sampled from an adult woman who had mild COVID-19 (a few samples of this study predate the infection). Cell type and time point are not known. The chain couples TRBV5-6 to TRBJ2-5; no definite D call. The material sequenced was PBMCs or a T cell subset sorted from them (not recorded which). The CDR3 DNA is TGTGCCAGCAGCTTGGGGCTCTTCTCACGCGCCTTCCAAGAGACCCAGTACTTC. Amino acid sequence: CASSLGLFSRAFQETQYF.